This T cell receptor (beta chain) was sequenced for a study of cytomegalovirus exposure and HLA in healthy donors. General observations from the study: Reports showed the classifier diagnosing cytomegalovirus status with high specificity and sensitivity.

The CDR3 runs 15 residues. V was cut by 4 bases and J by 4 bases, with 16 bases left in between. Germline-derived CDR1 and CDR2 are LGHNA and YNFKEQ. As regards this clone: Its cognate antigen is unknown.

The PCR employed 60 Vbeta primers together with 13 Jbeta primers. Profiling relied on immunoSEQ multiplex PCR, and the TCRdb table lists in-frame clones only, not all of them. The table has approximately 100,000 clones, about 74% seen once; the top ten hold around 2%. The sequenced sample was PBMCs. This chain links TRBV4-2 with TRBJ1-2; D is unclear. This TCR came from a male donor in good health and CMV-seronegative. The CDR3 nucleotides read TGTGCCAGCAGCCGAGGGTTAACGGCGACCTATGGCTACACCTTC. Translating it yields CASSRGLTATYGYTF.